The rows below give T cell receptor beta chains drawn from one sample of a study of blood T cell repertoires in COVID-19. Produced via immunoSEQ multiplex PCR; TCRdb's table is partial and in-frame only. The sample lists about 250,000 clones; about 91% were seen once. Sequenced sample: peripheral blood. Receptors were obtained from an elderly man with acute or convalescent COVID-19. The CDR3 runs from the conserved cysteine through the conserved F or W. A D gene is named only where the DNA matches it firmly. Size is omitted from some rows. Given values are once, few, many or a class for expanded clones.

j_call d_call v_call clone_size cdr3_nt cdr3_aa
TRBJ2-7 TRBD2 TRBV18 NA TGTGCCAGCTCCCCCACCGGGACTAGCGGACCAGAGCAGTACTTC CASSPTGTSGPEQYF
TRBJ2-5 NA TRBV20-1 NA TGCAGTGCTAGTAAATTTTGGTCTGAGGAGACCCAGTACTTC CSASKFWSEETQYF
TRBJ1-4 NA TRBV2 NA TGTGCCAGCAGCGACTCCTGGGGGCTAGGTAATGAAAAACTGTTTTTT CASSDSWGLGNEKLFF
TRBJ1-1 NA TRBV6-1 NA TGTGCCAGCAGTGAAGCGCTAGGGGGCACTGAAGCTTTCTTT CASSEALGGTEAFF
TRBJ1-1 NA TRBV19 NA TGTGCCAGTAGGTCGGGGAGGCCCACTGAAGCTTTCTTT CASRSGRPTEAFF
TRBJ2-2 TRBD2 TRBV7-2 NA TGTGCCAGCAGCTTAGTCGGGAGGGCGAACACCGGGGAGCTGTTTTTT CASSLVGRANTGELFF
TRBJ2-5 TRBD1 TRBV15 NA TGTGCCACCAGCAGAGGGGGACAGACAGGGTCAGAGACCCAGTACTTC CATSRGGQTGSETQYF
TRBJ2-7 TRBD1 TRBV27 NA TGTGCCAGCCCGGGGACAGGGGGTTTCTGGGGCGAGCAGTACTTC CASPGTGGFWGEQYF
TRBJ2-1 TRBD1 TRBV29-1 NA TGCAGCGTTGCCAGGACAGGGGAGAATGAGCAGTTCTTC CSVARTGENEQFF
TRBJ2-3 NA TRBV7-2 NA TGTGCCAGCAGCTTAGCCCCGACAGGAATCTCTAGCACAGATACGCAGTATTTT CASSLAPTGISSTDTQYF
TRBJ1-1 TRBD1 TRBV10-3 NA TGTGCCACCAAGGACAGGGGAGGGGGAAACACTGAAGCTTTCTTT CATKDRGGGNTEAFF
TRBJ2-7 NA TRBV5-4 NA TGTGCCAGCAGCTTGTCCAGAATGGAGCCATCCTCCTACGAGCAGTACTTC CASSLSRMEPSSYEQYF
TRBJ1-1 TRBD1 TRBV14 NA TGTGCCAGCAGCCAACACCTCGGACAGGGGAGGCCTGAAGCTTTCTTT CASSQHLGQGRPEAFF
TRBJ2-7 TRBD1 TRBV4-1 once TGCGCCAGCCGACGGACAGGCGGAAAGTACGAGCAGTACTTC CASRRTGGKYEQYF
TRBJ1-3 TRBD1 TRBV2 NA TGTGCCAGCAGTCTGGGACAGATCTCTGGAAACACCATATATTTT CASSLGQISGNTIYF
TRBJ1-1 TRBD1 TRBV29-1 NA TGCAGCGTTGTACAGGGGATGAACACTGAAGCTTTCTTT CSVVQGMNTEAFF